The 8 T cell receptor beta chains below were found in one sample sequenced in a study of cytomegalovirus exposure and HLA in healthy donors. It was with 60 Vbeta and 13 Jbeta primers that the PCR ran. Data came from immunoSEQ multiplex PCR; TCRdb stores just in-frame clones and leaves some out. The repertoire includes 120,000 or so clones, 15% to 19% of them detected once, and 1.5% to 2% sits in the top ten. Input material: PBMCs. Source of these receptors: a young woman in good health and CMV-seronegative.

The sample holds a few counts of this clone. Here the CDR3 DNA reads TGCGCCAGCAGCTTGGTAGGCAGGGAAGATACGCAGTATTTT. It specifies CASSLVGREDTQYF. This chain connects TRBV5-1 to TRBJ2-3; D perhaps matches TRBD1 (5 bases). V lost 0 bases and J 5 bases, leaving 10 bases between the germline ends. This CDR3 is built from 14 residues. CDR1 and CDR2 from the germline V gene are SGHRS and YFSETQ.

V and J are TRBV5-4 and TRBJ2-3, with 8 bases aligning to TRBD2. V trimming: 3 bases; J trimming: 4 bases; junction bases outside the gene matches: 10. The CDR3 is 16 residues long. Looked up from germline, CDR1 is SGHNT and CDR2 is YYREEE (reference sequence). The CDR3 loop reads CASSYTGLVRSDTQYF. The CDR3 bases are TGTGCCAGCAGCTACACGGGACTAGTCCGATCAGATACGCAGTATTTT.

The gene calls are TRBV25-1 and TRBJ1-1; D is unresolved. V was trimmed by 1 base and J by 5 bases, leaving 11 bases between them. The CDR3 has 14 residues. Looked up from germline, CDR1 is MGHDK and CDR2 is SYGVNS. CDR3 sequence (DNA): TGTGCCAGCAGTGAATTGAGGGTCGGTACTGAAGCTTTCTTT. As protein: CASSELRVGTEAFF.

This chain uses TRBV5-5 with TRBJ2-7; 7 bases fit TRBD1. This CDR3 comprises 16 residues. J was trimmed by 6 bases and V by 4 bases; bases with no gene match: 16. Germline values: CDR1 SGHKS, CDR2 YYEKEE (reference sequence). The CDR3 here is CASSLTGLNLMVEQYF. The CDR3 DNA reads as TGTGCCAGCAGCCTGACAGGGCTTAACCTCATGGTCGAGCAGTACTTC.

This clone was seen more than once but under ten times. The rearrangement uses TRBV18 and TRBJ2-5, with D maybe TRBD1 (5 bases). V lost 6 bases and J lost 5, with 13 bases in between. The V gene's germline CDR1 is KGHSH and CDR2 LQKENI. The CDR3 contains 13 residues. Here the CDR3 reads CASSADSLETQYF. CDR3 sequence (DNA): TGTGCCAGCTCCGCCGACAGTCTGGAGACCCAGTACTTC.

The chain joins TRBV6-5 to TRBJ2-5; tentatively, D is TRBD2 (6 bases). V was cut by 5 bases and J by 1 base, with 14 bases left in between. The CDR3 has 15 amino acids. Germline loops: CDR1 MNHEY, CDR2 SVGAGI. The DNA for the CDR3 is TGTGCCAGCAGTAATAGGGCGGGGCTCCAAGAGACCCAGTACTTC. Its translation is CASSNRAGLQETQYF.

The chain is built from TRBV28 and TRBJ2-5; 9 bases are a match to TRBD1. J was trimmed by 1 base and V by 3 bases; bases with no gene match: 6. This CDR3 is built from 16 residues. Per germline, CDR1 MDHEN and CDR2 SYDVKM. The DNA of the CDR3 is TGTGCCAGCAGTTTGCGGGACAGGGAAATCCAAGAGACCCAGTACTTC. Translated, it gives CASSLRDREIQETQYF. The variable domain in full, with the rest retrieved from reference TRBV28 and TRBJ2-5, is DVKVTQSSRYLVKRTGEKVFLECVQDMDHENMFWYRQDPGLGLRLIYFSYDVKMKEKGDIPEGYSVSREKKERFSLILESASTNQTSMYLCASSLRDREIQETQYFGPGTRLLVL.

The chain combines TRBV6-5 with TRBJ1-5; D is possibly TRBD1 (5 bases). Germline V lookup: CDR1 MNHEY, CDR2 SVGAGI. V shed 0 bases and J shed 2 bases, with 11 bases lying between them. The CDR3 has 16 amino acids. The CDR3 DNA is TGTGCCAGCAGTTACTCGGGAAGGGGTGGCAATCAGCCCCAGCATTTT. It yields the protein CASSYSGRGGNQPQHF.